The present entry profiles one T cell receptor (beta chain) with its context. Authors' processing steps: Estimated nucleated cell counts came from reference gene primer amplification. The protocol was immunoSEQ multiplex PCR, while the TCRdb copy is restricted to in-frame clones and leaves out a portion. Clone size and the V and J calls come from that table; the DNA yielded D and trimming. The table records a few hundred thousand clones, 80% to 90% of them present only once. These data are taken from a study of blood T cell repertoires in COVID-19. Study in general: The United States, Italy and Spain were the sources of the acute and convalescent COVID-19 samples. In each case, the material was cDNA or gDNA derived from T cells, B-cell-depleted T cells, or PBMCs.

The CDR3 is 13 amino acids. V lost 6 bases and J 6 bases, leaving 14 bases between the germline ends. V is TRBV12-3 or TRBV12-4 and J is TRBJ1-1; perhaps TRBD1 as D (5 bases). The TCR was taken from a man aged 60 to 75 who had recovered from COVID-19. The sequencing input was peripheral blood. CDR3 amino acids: CASRHGTYAEAFF. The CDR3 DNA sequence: TGTGCCAGCAGACACGGGACTTACGCTGAAGCTTTCTTT.